These T cell receptor beta chains were read from a single sample in a study of shared clonotypes between healthy human individuals. Sequencing used immunoSEQ multiplex PCR; TCRdb keeps in-frame clones, though not all of them. The repertoire consists of some 740,000 clones, with about 92% occurring once and the leading ten covering approximately 25%. Sequencing used naive CD8+ T cells sorted from blood. These receptors were collected from a man aged 30-40 years in good health. CDR3s include the opening cysteine and the closing phenylalanine or tryptophan. D genes are given only for firm matches. Only some rows state a clone size, as once, few, many or a class for expanded clones.

clone size: few
J gene: TRBJ2-2
V gene: TRBV10-3
D gene: NA
CDR3 protein: CAIGTSNTGELFF
CDR3 DNA: TGTGCCATCGGGACTTCGAACACCGGGGAGCTGTTTTTT

clone size: NA
J gene: TRBJ1-5
V gene: TRBV7-6
D gene: TRBD1
CDR3 protein: CASSLASGDRVDQPQHF
CDR3 DNA: TGTGCCAGCAGCTTAGCGAGTGGGGACAGGGTGGATCAGCCCCAGCATTTT

clone size: NA
J gene: TRBJ2-2
V gene: TRBV25-1
D gene: NA
CDR3 protein: CASSESPGELFF
CDR3 DNA: TGTGCCAGCAGCGAAAGCCCCGGGGAGCTGTTTTTT

clone size: NA
J gene: TRBJ2-7
V gene: TRBV29-1
D gene: NA
CDR3 protein: CSVVPTASLRSYEQYF
CDR3 DNA: TGCAGCGTTGTGCCGACAGCTTCTTTACGATCCTACGAGCAGTACTTC

clone size: NA
J gene: TRBJ2-7
V gene: TRBV30
D gene: TRBD1
CDR3 protein: CAWSVGTGYEQYF
CDR3 DNA: TGTGCCTGGAGTGTAGGGACAGGGTACGAGCAGTACTTC

clone size: NA
J gene: TRBJ2-1
V gene: TRBV5-1
D gene: TRBD2
CDR3 protein: CASSLDPGTSGVNNEQFF
CDR3 DNA: TGCGCCAGCAGCTTGGACCCCGGGACTAGCGGGGTCAACAATGAGCAGTTCTTC

clone size: NA
J gene: TRBJ2-7
V gene: TRBV27
D gene: NA
CDR3 protein: CASRPGLHYEQYF
CDR3 DNA: TGTGCCAGCAGGCCAGGACTGCACTACGAGCAGTACTTC

clone size: once
J gene: TRBJ2-7
V gene: TRBV4-1
D gene: NA
CDR3 protein: CASSPPSGAYEQYF
CDR3 DNA: TGCGCCAGCAGCCCACCCTCGGGGGCCTACGAGCAGTACTTC

clone size: NA
J gene: TRBJ2-7
V gene: TRBV5-1
D gene: NA
CDR3 protein: CASSSGLGEALYEQYF
CDR3 DNA: TGCGCCAGCAGCTCGGGACTGGGGGAAGCGCTTTACGAGCAGTACTTC

clone size: NA
J gene: TRBJ2-1
V gene: TRBV7-3
D gene: NA
CDR3 protein: CASSLRRSGNEQFF
CDR3 DNA: TGTGCCAGCAGTCTTAGACGTTCGGGCAATGAGCAGTTCTTC

clone size: NA
J gene: TRBJ2-7
V gene: TRBV28
D gene: TRBD2
CDR3 protein: CATEGREGTYEQYF
CDR3 DNA: TGTGCCACCGAAGGGCGGGAGGGCACCTACGAGCAGTACTTC

clone size: NA
J gene: TRBJ2-1
V gene: TRBV6-1
D gene: NA
CDR3 protein: CASSDSGVEQFF
CDR3 DNA: TGTGCCAGCAGCGACTCAGGGGTTGAGCAGTTCTTC

clone size: NA
J gene: TRBJ2-7
V gene: TRBV11-2
D gene: NA
CDR3 protein: CASSLSGPSYEQYF
CDR3 DNA: TGTGCCAGCAGCTTATCAGGGCCCTCCTACGAGCAGTACTTC

clone size: NA
J gene: TRBJ1-1
V gene: TRBV10-2
D gene: NA
CDR3 protein: CASSSAPAGFTEAFF
CDR3 DNA: TGCGCCAGCAGCTCAGCACCGGCGGGGTTCACTGAAGCTTTCTTT

clone size: NA
J gene: TRBJ2-3
V gene: TRBV9
D gene: TRBD2
CDR3 protein: CASSTLANPTDTQYF
CDR3 DNA: TGTGCCAGCAGCACACTAGCGAATCCAACAGATACGCAGTATTTT

clone size: NA
J gene: TRBJ1-1
V gene: TRBV13
D gene: NA
CDR3 protein: CASNNRGDTEAFF
CDR3 DNA: TGTGCCAGCAACAACCGGGGTGACACTGAAGCTTTCTTT

clone size: NA
J gene: TRBJ2-3
V gene: TRBV7-9
D gene: NA
CDR3 protein: CASSRTRGETDTQYF
CDR3 DNA: TGTGCCAGCAGCCGGACTAGGGGGGAAACAGATACGCAGTATTTT

clone size: few
J gene: TRBJ2-1
V gene: TRBV6-1
D gene: TRBD2
CDR3 protein: CASSDRAGALEVSYNEQFF
CDR3 DNA: TGTGCCAGCAGTGATAGAGCGGGAGCCCTAGAGGTCTCCTACAATGAGCAGTTCTTC

clone size: NA
J gene: TRBJ1-1
V gene: TRBV27
D gene: NA
CDR3 protein: CASRVDGGGWNTEAFF
CDR3 DNA: TGTGCCAGCAGAGTAGACGGGGGGGGCTGGAACACTGAAGCTTTCTTT

clone size: NA
J gene: TRBJ2-1
V gene: TRBV6-5
D gene: NA
CDR3 protein: CASSSAGTNNEQFF
CDR3 DNA: TGTGCCAGCAGTTCAGCGGGCACCAACAATGAGCAGTTCTTC

clone size: NA
J gene: TRBJ2-5
V gene: TRBV7-2
D gene: TRBD2
CDR3 protein: CASSLSGREETQYF
CDR3 DNA: TGTGCCAGCAGCCTTAGCGGGAGGGAAGAGACCCAGTACTTC

clone size: NA
J gene: TRBJ1-1
V gene: TRBV28
D gene: NA
CDR3 protein: CASSFASLGTEAFF
CDR3 DNA: TGTGCCAGCAGTTTCGCGAGCTTAGGCACTGAAGCTTTCTTT

clone size: NA
J gene: TRBJ1-2
V gene: TRBV28
D gene: NA
CDR3 protein: CASTHLSPTGNYGYTF
CDR3 DNA: TGTGCCAGCACTCATTTATCCCCAACGGGGAACTATGGCTACACCTTC

clone size: NA
J gene: TRBJ1-4
V gene: TRBV14
D gene: NA
CDR3 protein: CASSHRTRATNEKLFF
CDR3 DNA: TGTGCCAGCAGCCATCGCACCCGTGCAACTAATGAAAAACTGTTTTTT

clone size: NA
J gene: TRBJ2-7
V gene: TRBV5-6
D gene: NA
CDR3 protein: CASSLSYYSYEQYF
CDR3 DNA: TGTGCCAGCAGCTTGTCCTATTACTCCTACGAGCAGTACTTC

clone size: NA
J gene: TRBJ2-3
V gene: TRBV7-9
D gene: TRBD2
CDR3 protein: CASSLRGRAVDTQYF
CDR3 DNA: TGTGCCAGCAGCTTACGCGGGAGGGCCGTTGATACGCAGTATTTT